The 16 T cell receptor beta chains listed next were all sequenced from one sample in a study of graft-versus-host responses after intestinal transplantation. Clones were sequenced by immunoSEQ multiplex PCR, and TCRdb holds only the in-frame ones, with some missing. The table records roughly 85,000 clones, around 93% of them present only once. Antigens for these TCRs are unknown. The sample here was unstimulated CD8+ T cells sorted from spleen or lymph node cells, taken before transplant. The receptor source for this set is a human donor who was the organ donor for an intestinal transplant.

V is TRBV7-9 and J is TRBJ1-1; tentatively, D is TRBD1 (5 bases). Germline CDR1 SEHNR, CDR2 FQNEAQ (reference sequence). V lost 6 bases to trimming and J lost 3 bases, with 17 bases between them. The CDR3 has 15 amino acids. The DNA for the CDR3 is TGTGCCAGCAGGCCTCCGGGGCAGCCAGACACTGAAGCTTTCTTT. As protein: CASRPPGQPDTEAFF.

This rearrangement joins TRBV5-4 to TRBJ2-7; D not certain. Looked up from germline, CDR1 is SGHNT and CDR2 is YYREEE (reference sequence). This CDR3 spans 14 amino acids. Trimming stripped 3 bases from V and 4 bases from J, with 14 bases between. The CDR3 region is CASSSPSRPYEQYF. The CDR3 bases are TGTGCCAGCAGCTCCCCTTCTCGTCCGTACGAGCAGTACTTC.

J is TRBJ2-1 and V is TRBV5-1, with 9 bases aligning to TRBD1. Trimming took 4 bases from V and 3 from J; bases not matched to a gene: 8. CDR3 length equals 16 residues. From germline, CDR1 is SGHRS and CDR2 YFSETQ. CDR3 sequence reads: CASSPLTGGDYNEQFF. The CDR3 coding sequence is TGCGCCAGCAGCCCACTCACAGGGGGCGACTACAATGAGCAGTTCTTC.

The V call is TRBV2, the J call TRBJ1-2, with D unresolved. V lost 1 base, J lost 6 bases, and 0 bases lay in between. This CDR3 comprises 10 residues. Germline-derived CDR1 and CDR2 are SNHLY and FYNNEI. The CDR3 protein is CASSEDGYTF. DNA for the CDR3: TGTGCCAGCAGTGAAGATGGCTACACCTTC.

The V and J genes are TRBV11-2 and TRBJ2-7; 12 positions agree with TRBD2. V shed 5 bases and J 3 bases; nucleotides not matched to a gene: 8. Germline V gives CDR1 SGHAT, CDR2 FQNNGV. The CDR3 totals 16 residues. The CDR3 DNA reads TGTGCCAGCAGCCCGGGACTAGCGGGCCCGGACTACGAGCAGTACTTC. Translation: CASSPGLAGPDYEQYF.

The chain uses TRBV5-1 and TRBJ2-3; TRBD1 might be the D (6 bases). The germline CDR1 and CDR2 sequences are SGHRS and YFSETQ. The V end was cut by 1 base, the J end by 2 bases, with 17 bases between. The CDR3 has 17 residues. The CDR3 nucleotides are TGCGCCAGCAGCTTGTGGGCGCAGGGGCTGGACACAGATACGCAGTATTTT. It encodes CASSLWAQGLDTDTQYF.

The rearrangement joins TRBV9 to TRBJ2-3; a possible D gene is TRBD2 (5 bases). Germline CDR1 and CDR2: SGDLS and YYNGEE. The V end was cut by 0 bases, the J end by 0 bases, with 11 bases between. The CDR3 sequence is 16 residues long. This chain's CDR3 is CASSVGGGTSTDTQYF. The CDR3 DNA is TGTGCCAGCAGCGTAGGAGGAGGCACTAGCACAGATACGCAGTATTTT.

On this clone: This specimen includes other DNA sequences encoding the same CDR3. This chain connects TRBV5-6 to TRBJ1-3; D unclear. Between the trimmed V and J ends, which lost 0 bases and 3 bases, there was a span of 1 base. The CDR3 consists of 12 residues. Per the germline V gene, CDR1 is SGHDT and CDR2 is YYEEEE. DNA for the CDR3: TGTGCCAGCAGCTTGGTTGGAAACACCATATATTTT. This translates into CASSLVGNTIYF.

The rearrangement links TRBV4-1 to TRBJ2-3; D gene ambiguous. This CDR3 has 18 residues. Trimming pared 1 base from V and 3 bases from J, leaving 20 bases between. Germline CDR1 reads MGHRA; CDR2 reads YSYEKL. CDR3 in amino acids: CASSQVGLTHPITDTQYF. The CDR3 DNA sequence: TGCGCCAGCAGCCAAGTTGGGTTGACACACCCGATAACAGATACGCAGTATTTT.

The chain uses TRBV2 and TRBJ1-4, with D perhaps TRBD1 (5 bases). CDR3 size: 16 residues. Between the trimmed V and J ends, which lost 2 bases and 0 bases, there was a span of 10 bases. Germline V lookup: CDR1 SNHLY, CDR2 FYNNEI. For the CDR3, the DNA is TGTGCCAGCAGTGAACCCGGGACGGCAACTAATGAAAAACTGTTTTTT. It encodes CASSEPGTATNEKLFF.

V gene TRBV7-6 combines with J gene TRBJ1-5, with D unresolved. Deletions cut 0 bases from V and 0 bases from J, with 3 bases between. The CDR3 runs to 14 residues. The germline V gene has CDR1 SGHVS and CDR2 FNYEAQ. This CDR3 is CASSLAGSNQPQHF. The CDR3 DNA follows: TGTGCCAGCAGCTTAGCTGGTAGCAATCAGCCCCAGCATTTT.

The J gene is TRBJ1-1, the V gene TRBV27; D perhaps matches TRBD1 (5 bases). Trimming removed 5 bases at V and 4 bases at J, with 14 bases between. There are 14 residues in the CDR3. Germline CDR1 and CDR2: MNHEY and SMNVEV (reference sequence). The CDR3 protein is CASSHDSVLTEAFF. The CDR3 DNA reads TGTGCCAGCAGTCACGACAGTGTTCTCACTGAAGCTTTCTTT.

V gene TRBV7-9 combines with J gene TRBJ2-1; D tentatively reads TRBD1 or TRBD2 (6 bases each). The V end was cut by 4 bases, the J end by 8 bases, with 18 bases between. The CDR3 is 15 amino acids. Germline CDR1 is SEHNR and CDR2 is FQNEAQ (reference sequence). The CDR3 DNA is TGTGCCAGCAGCTCCTTCGGGGGCGACCTGGATGAGCAGTTCTTC. Translated, it gives CASSSFGGDLDEQFF.

The J gene is TRBJ2-7, the V gene TRBV29-1, with TRBD1 identical over 7 bases. CDR3 length: 15 amino acids. Trimming at V came to 3 bases and at J to 0 bases, leaving 8 bases not matched to a gene. Germline V CDR1 and CDR2: SQVTM, ANQGSEA. The CDR3 DNA sequence: TGCAGCGTTGACAGGGTGACAGGGCGCTCCTACGAGCAGTACTTC. Protein sequence: CSVDRVTGRSYEQYF.

The V gene is TRBV27, the J gene TRBJ2-7, with 7 positions matching TRBD1. Losses at the gene ends were 6 bases for V and 7 bases for J; bases not matched to a gene: 12. CDR3 size: 14 residues. Germline CDR1 reads MNHEY; CDR2 reads SMNVEV (reference sequence). In DNA, the CDR3 is TGTGCCAGCAGCCTCGGGACAGCCCATCGAGAGCAGTACTTC. Its translation: CASSLGTAHREQYF.

This chain connects TRBV30 to TRBJ2-5; D might be TRBD1 or TRBD2, each matching 5 bases. CDR1 and CDR2 (germline): GTSNPN, SVGIG (reference sequence). Trimming pared 2 bases from V and 3 bases from J, leaving 10 bases between. This CDR3 spans 13 amino acids. Here the CDR3 reads CAWSLGVEETQYF. The CDR3 bases are TGTGCCTGGAGTTTGGGGGTAGAAGAGACCCAGTACTTC.